The 12 T cell receptor beta chains below were found in one sample sequenced in a study of T cells expressing NK-cell markers. TCRdb re-called the 5' RACE reads and gives one entry per CDR3 protein, without DNA. Its table lists 550,000 or so distinct CDR3 sequences. Sequenced sample: blood T cells: a sorted CD56 or NKG2C T cell subset, CD4+ or CD8+ T cells, or bulk PBMC T cells (not recorded which). These receptors were collected from a man between 18 and 29 years old in good health.

The chain recombines TRBV11-1 with TRBJ2-6; TCRdb gives TRBD1 as the D gene, but with no DNA this cannot be confirmed. The CDR3 extends over 18 amino acids. Looked up from germline, CDR1 is SGHAT and CDR2 is FQDESV (reference sequence). CDR3 region: CASSLAGTGGSGANVLTF.

V and J are TRBV4-1 and TRBJ1-5. CDR3 length: 16 residues. The germline V gene encodes CDR1 MGHRA and CDR2 YSYEKL. CDR3 region: CASSQVPSGVSQPQHF.

CDR3: CASSSNDRVEEQYF. The chain carries TRBV7-9 and TRBJ2-7; TCRdb calls TRBD1, which cannot be checked without DNA. CDR3 size: 14 residues. The germline V gene encodes CDR1 SEHNR and CDR2 FQNEAQ (reference sequence).

This chain joins TRBV20-1 and TRBJ2-1; TCRdb indicates TRBD1, and absent DNA this call remains unverified. Germline CDR1 and CDR2: DFQATT and SNEGSKA (reference sequence). The CDR3 has 12 residues. This CDR3 is CSARPGGNEQFF.

The chain joins TRBV3-1 to TRBJ1-1. Germline V gene lookup returns CDR1 LGHDT and CDR2 YNNKEL (reference sequence). The CDR3 is made up of 12 amino acids. CDR3 region: CASSQESYEAFF.

The gene calls are TRBV7-6 and TRBJ2-1; TCRdb designates TRBD2, a call that cannot be tested without DNA. Germline lookup yields CDR1 SGHVS and CDR2 FNYEAQ. This CDR3 contains 11 residues. The CDR3 sequence: CASSSGLEQFF.

This chain connects TRBV15 to TRBJ2-5; TCRdb calls TRBD2, which cannot be checked without DNA. This CDR3 region has 15 residues. CDR1 and CDR2 from the germline V gene are LNHNV and YYDKDF (reference sequence). The CDR3 here is CATTILGSGQETQYF.

The V and J genes are TRBV7-3 and TRBJ1-2; TCRdb's D gene call, TRBD1, goes unchecked for lack of DNA. CDR3 size: 15 residues. Germline lookup yields CDR1 SGHTA and CDR2 FQGTGA. CDR3 amino acids: CASSPGRGDNYGYTF.

The genes are TRBV7-9 and TRBJ1-2. CDR3 length: 15 residues. Looked up from germline, CDR1 is SEHNR and CDR2 is FQNEAQ (reference sequence). CDR3 sequence: CASSGREPDIYGYTF.

CDR3 protein: CASSGRLAGFNEQFF. The chain recombines TRBV7-9 with TRBJ2-1; TCRdb designates TRBD2, a call that cannot be tested without DNA. Per germline, CDR1 SEHNR and CDR2 FQNEAQ (reference sequence). The CDR3 totals 15 residues.

The chain uses TRBV28 and TRBJ1-4; the TCRdb D gene call, TRBD1, has no DNA to confirm it. Germline CDR1 and CDR2: MDHEN and SYDVKM. This CDR3 region has 15 residues. The CDR3 region is CASSGNRDPNEKLFF. Full variable domain (rest looked up from reference TRBV28 and TRBJ1-4): DVKVTQSSRYLVKRTGEKVFLECVQDMDHENMFWYRQDPGLGLRLIYFSYDVKMKEKGDIPEGYSVSREKKERFSLILESASTNQTSMYLCASSGNRDPNEKLFFGSGTQLSVL.

The rearrangement links TRBV2 to TRBJ2-2. Per the germline V gene, CDR1 is SNHLY and CDR2 is FYNNEI. The CDR3 length is 15 residues. The CDR3 region is CASSERIPDTGELFF.